What follows is one T cell receptor beta chain and its context. Its cognate antigen is unknown. CDR3 size: 17 residues. Per the germline V gene, CDR1 is SGHTA and CDR2 is FQGNSA. This record comes from a study of blood T cells in healthy people across ages. Study background: Through template switching, about one barcoded beta molecule was captured per two T cells, as measured in model experiments.

Notes on the study in general: Unsorted PBMCs blocked a conclusive comparison of naive and antigen-experienced cells. Whereas aged donors had fewer naive CD4+ cells, long-lived donors had more of them and higher diversity.

A second PCR of roughly 7 to 11 cycles used a sample-barcoded 5' primer and a J-beta primer mix. TCRdb redid the calling of the 5' RACE reads with MiXCR, one entry per CDR3 protein. Here the sample spans around 940,000 distinct CDR3 sequences, about 51% being singletons. The chain links TRBV7-2 to TRBJ2-7; TRBD2 is a possible D gene (6 bases). TRBJ2-5 explains the end of the DNA better; the J call may be wrong. The source material was blood. The sequence came from a woman in her fifties or sixties in good health. CDR3 amino acids: CASSLAPLQRAGETQYF. In DNA, the CDR3 is TGTGCCAGCAGCTTGGCCCCCCTCCAGCGGGCGGGGGAGACCCAGTACTTC.